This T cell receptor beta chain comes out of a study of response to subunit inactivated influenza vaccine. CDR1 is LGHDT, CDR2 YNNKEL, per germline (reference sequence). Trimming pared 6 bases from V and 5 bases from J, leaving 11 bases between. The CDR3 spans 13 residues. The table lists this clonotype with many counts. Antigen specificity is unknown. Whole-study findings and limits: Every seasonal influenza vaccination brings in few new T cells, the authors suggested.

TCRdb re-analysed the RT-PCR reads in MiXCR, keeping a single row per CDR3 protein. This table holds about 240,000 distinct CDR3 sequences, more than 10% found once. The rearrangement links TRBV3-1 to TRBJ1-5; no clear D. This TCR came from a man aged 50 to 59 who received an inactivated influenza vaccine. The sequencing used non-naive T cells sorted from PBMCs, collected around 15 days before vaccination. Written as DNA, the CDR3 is TGTGCCAGCAGACCCGGTCCCGATCAGCCCCAGCATTTT. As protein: CASRPGPDQPQHF.